These 25 T cell receptor beta chains share one sample of origin, sequenced in a study of CD8 T cells in ankylosing spondylitis (dated by TCRdb to 2016 to 2017). The library was produced with 5' RACE. Sequencing took place on an Illumina HiSeq 2500. TCRdb redid the processing of the public reads, applying fastp at Q25 and MiXCR, and retained in-frame beta chains. For every CDR3 protein sequence, its rows merge into one entry that carries the most common genes and DNA. The sample table lists hundreds of thousands of distinct CDR3 sequences, around 20% of them with a count of one. The ten largest account for 3.5% of the sample. Source material: blood, either unsorted or a sorted T cell fraction (not recorded which). These receptors were collected from a female donor with ankylosing spondylitis or in good health (not recorded which).

This clonotype was seen more than once but under ten times. This chain connects TRBV6-5 to TRBJ2-5; possibly TRBD2 for D (5 bases). CDR3 length: 16 residues. Per the germline V gene, CDR1 is MNHEY and CDR2 is SVGAGI. The V end lost 2 bases, the J end lost 4 bases, and 17 bases lay between the germline ends. CDR3 DNA: TGTGCCAGCAGTTACCGACATGAACTAGGCGGAGAGACCCAGTACTTC. Translating gives CASSYRHELGGETQYF.

The chain employs TRBV7-9 and TRBJ2-7, with D perhaps matching TRBD1 or TRBD2 (5 bases each). The V and J ends lost 6 bases and 1 base respectively, with 13 bases between them. The germline gives CDR1 SEHNR, CDR2 FQNEAQ (reference sequence). CDR3 length equals 14 residues. The CDR3 DNA reads as TGTGCCAGCAGGGCCGGGACGGTTTCCTACGAGCAGTACTTC. Translating it yields CASRAGTVSYEQYF.

In its sample, this clonotype was seen a few times. The chain links TRBV12-3 or TRBV12-4 to TRBJ1-2; the D gene is possibly TRBD1 (5 bases). CDR3 size: 15 residues. Trimming stripped 2 bases from V and 5 bases from J, with 15 bases between. For the CDR3, the DNA is TGTGCCAGCAGTTTACGCATACCGCCAGGGTATGGCTACACCTTC. It yields the protein CASSLRIPPGYGYTF.

This clonotype was recorded a few times. V and J are TRBV3-1 and TRBJ1-1; D gene uncertain. Trimming took off 1 base at V and 1 base at J, with 10 bases between the two ends. Germline V gene sequence: CDR1 LGHDT, CDR2 YNNKEL (reference sequence). This CDR3 is built from 15 residues. Here the CDR3 reads CASSQGLTANTEAFF. In DNA form, the CDR3 reads TGTGCCAGCAGCCAAGGCCTCACAGCGAACACTGAAGCTTTCTTT.

The V gene is TRBV12-3 or TRBV12-4, the J gene TRBJ2-5; 8 bases align to TRBD2. With 5 bases clipped from V and 3 bases from J, the junction kept 8 bases outside the gene matches. This CDR3 has 15 amino acids. The CDR3 DNA follows: TGTGCCAGCAGTCCTCTGACTAGCGCCAAAGAGACCCAGTACTTC. Translating gives CASSPLTSAKETQYF.

The rearrangement links TRBV4-3 to TRBJ1-4, with 7 bases that match TRBD1. Trimming removed 1 base from V and 5 bases from J; junction bases left unmatched: 7. The germline V gene encodes CDR1 LGHNA and CDR2 YSLEER. The CDR3 is made up of 16 amino acids. The chain's CDR3 is CASSQVPGQWNEKLFF. The CDR3, as DNA: TGCGCCAGCAGCCAAGTACCGGGACAGTGGAATGAAAAACTGTTTTTT.

This chain uses TRBV9 with TRBJ2-5; the match to TRBD2 covers 7 bases. There are 16 residues in the CDR3. Losses at the gene ends were 7 bases for V and 2 bases for J; bases not matched to a gene: 14. Germline CDR1 is SGDLS and CDR2 is YYNGEE. The CDR3 bases are TGTGCCAGCCCCCGTGGGCTAGCGGCTATACAAGAGACCCAGTACTTC. Protein product: CASPRGLAAIQETQYF.

The CDR3 here is CASSLGGRASYEQYF. CDR3 DNA: TGCGCCAGCAGCTTAGGCGGGAGAGCCTCCTACGAGCAGTACTTC. The rearrangement joins TRBV5-1 to TRBJ2-7; 7 positions agree with TRBD2. CDR1 and CDR2 (germline): SGHRS, YFSETQ. Losses at the gene ends were 2 bases for V and 0 bases for J; bases not matched to a gene: 5. There are 15 residues in the CDR3.

This chain joins TRBV5-1 and TRBJ2-1, with D maybe TRBD1 (5 bases). The CDR3 sequence is 13 residues long. Germline CDR1 reads SGHRS; CDR2 reads YFSETQ. Between the trimmed V and J ends, which lost 2 bases and 5 bases, there was a span of 8 bases. The CDR3 DNA reads TGCGCCAGCAGCTTTGGCAGGGACAATGAGCAGTTCTTC. Its translation is CASSFGRDNEQFF.

The chain links TRBV6-5 to TRBJ2-1; D gene uncertain. In germline, CDR1 is MNHEY, CDR2 SVGAGI. The CDR3 runs 11 residues. V lost 8 bases and J lost 8, with 10 bases in between. The CDR3 region is CASSQWDEQFF. The CDR3 DNA reads TGTGCCAGCTCACAGTGGGATGAGCAGTTCTTC.

This chain uses TRBV20-1 with TRBJ2-7, with TRBD1 matching over 8 bases. This CDR3 comprises 12 residues. Looked up from germline, CDR1 is DFQATT and CDR2 is SNEGSKA (reference sequence). The V segment lost 7 bases and the J segment 2 bases; nucleotides outside the gene matches: 4. The CDR3 bases are TGCAGTGTCCCGGGACAGGCCTACGAGCAGTACTTC. Translating gives CSVPGQAYEQYF.

This clonotype showed up just a few times. V gene TRBV10-1 combines with J gene TRBJ2-7; 14 bases align to TRBD2. V shed 6 bases and J 3 bases; nucleotides not matched to a gene: 4. The CDR3 sequence is 15 residues long. The germline V gene encodes CDR1 WNHNN and CDR2 SYGVQD (reference sequence). DNA of the CDR3: TGCGCCAGCAGCGAGGGACTAGCGGGAGACTACGAGCAGTACTTC. Protein product: CASSEGLAGDYEQYF.

The gene calls are TRBV12-2 and TRBJ1-1; no DNA check was done on the table's D call, TRBD1. TRBV12-2 represents a pseudogene. The CDR3 sequence is 12 residues long. The CDR3 is CASRSPQGKAFF. For the CDR3, the DNA is TGTGCAAGTCGCTCTCCCCAGGGTAAAGCTTTCTTT.

Ten or more counts support this clonotype. The chain recombines TRBV29-1 with TRBJ2-2; unclear D gene. This CDR3 region has 14 residues. Germline lookup yields CDR1 SQVTM and CDR2 ANQGSEA. Trimming pared 4 bases from V and 3 bases from J, leaving 12 bases between. CDR3 residues: CSVVLGSYTGELFF. Written as DNA, the CDR3 is TGCAGCGTTGTGCTCGGGTCGTACACCGGGGAGCTGTTTTTT.

V usage is TRBV20-1 and J usage is TRBJ2-2; 9 nucleotides agree with TRBD1. From germline, CDR1 is DFQATT and CDR2 SNEGSKA (reference sequence). V gave up 1 base and J gave up 3 bases; unmatched junction bases: 9. This CDR3 is 17 amino acids long. For the CDR3, the DNA is TGCAGTGCTAGAGTAGGGGGGACAGGGTTTGACACCGGGGAGCTGTTTTTT. Its translation: CSARVGGTGFDTGELFF.

The chain combines TRBV4-1 with TRBJ2-1; D perhaps matches TRBD2 (5 bases). V lost 2 bases and J 1 base, leaving 18 bases between the germline ends. Germline V gene sequence: CDR1 MGHRA, CDR2 YSYEKL. This CDR3 is 18 amino acids long. The CDR3 region has the DNA TGCGCCAGCAGCCAAAGCTATCGACCGCGCGGGTCCTACAATGAGCAGTTCTTC. This sequence encodes CASSQSYRPRGSYNEQFF.

This clonotype was counted at least ten times. This chain links TRBV12-3 or TRBV12-4 with TRBJ2-1; D is ambiguous. Trimming pared 4 bases from V and 7 bases from J, leaving 8 bases between. The CDR3 covers 12 residues. The CDR3 DNA sequence: TGTGCCAGCAGTTGGAAGCGAAATGAGCAGTTCTTC. Encoded protein: CASSWKRNEQFF.

The rearrangement uses TRBV7-8 and TRBJ2-5, with D hard to call. The ends were cut back, 0 bases at V and 7 bases at J, with 15 bases in the middle. The CDR3 is 15 residues long. Germline V gene lookup returns CDR1 SGHVS and CDR2 FQNEAQ. The CDR3 region is CASSLALGRLGTQYF. The CDR3 nucleotides are TGTGCCAGCAGCTTAGCGCTCGGTCGCCTAGGGACCCAGTACTTC.

The J gene is TRBJ2-2, the V gene TRBV24-1, with TRBD2 as a possible D gene (7 bases). The germline V and J ends were trimmed by 12 bases and 7 bases, with 14 bases remaining between them. From germline, CDR1 is KGHDR and CDR2 SFDVKD. The CDR3 sequence is 12 residues long. The CDR3 region has the DNA TGTGCCTCCCAGGGAGGGGGCGGGGAGCTGTTTTTT. Amino acid sequence: CASQGGGGELFF.

This clonotype showed up many times. The V and J genes are TRBV6-1 and TRBJ1-2; no reliable D call. The CDR3 is made up of 13 amino acids. V lost 0 bases and J 2 bases, leaving 4 bases between the germline ends. Per germline, CDR1 MNHNS and CDR2 SASEGT. CDR3 nucleotide sequence: TGTGCCAGCAGTGAAGCCGGGAACTATGGCTACACCTTC. It codes for CASSEAGNYGYTF.

The chain carries TRBV2 and TRBJ2-5; the D gene is possibly TRBD2 (5 bases). CDR3 size: 13 residues. Trimming took 6 bases from V and 9 from J, leaving 17 bases between them. Germline V gene data show CDR1 as SNHLY and CDR2 as FYNNEI. The CDR3, as DNA: TGTGCCAGCAGATACCGGGAAGGTGGACCCCAGTACTTC. It encodes CASRYREGGPQYF.

V usage is TRBV20-1 and J usage is TRBJ2-7; possibly TRBD1 or TRBD2 for D (6 bases each). CDR1 and CDR2 from the germline V gene are DFQATT and SNEGSKA (reference sequence). V gave up 3 bases and J gave up 4 bases, with 28 bases separating them. The CDR3 consists of 18 residues. Here the CDR3 reads CSARGPGTARGDLYEQYF. Here the CDR3 DNA reads TGCAGTGCTAGGGGACCGGGGACTGCCAGGGGTGACCTTTACGAGCAGTACTTC.

The rearrangement uses TRBV11-3 and TRBJ1-1, with no clear D. Trimming removed 0 bases from V and 0 bases from J, with 5 bases in between. Germline V lookup: CDR1 SGHNT, CDR2 YENEEA. The CDR3 is 14 residues long. This chain's CDR3 is CASSLEYLNTEAFF. The CDR3 bases are TGTGCCAGCAGCTTAGAGTACCTGAACACTGAAGCTTTCTTT.

This clonotype was recorded many times. The V gene is TRBV29-1, the J gene TRBJ2-1; possibly TRBD2 for D (6 bases). V was shortened by 5 bases and J by 12 bases, with 35 bases between the two germline ends. The germline V gene has CDR1 SQVTM and CDR2 ANQGSEA. The CDR3 length is 18 residues. This CDR3 reads CSVQGVGGGLATLYGQFF. The CDR3 DNA reads TGCAGCGTTCAAGGGGTTGGAGGAGGGCTAGCGACCCTCTACGGGCAGTTCTTC.

This rearrangement joins TRBV6-5 to TRBJ1-1; weak D call: TRBD1 (5 bases). Between the trimmed V and J ends, which lost 0 bases and 4 bases, there was a span of 12 bases. Germline CDR1 is MNHEY and CDR2 is SVGAGI. The CDR3 runs to 15 residues. Here the CDR3 DNA reads TGTGCCAGCAGTTACTCCACGGGGGTGGTCACTGAAGCTTTCTTT. It yields the protein CASSYSTGVVTEAFF.